This T cell receptor beta chain was identified in a study of tumor-infiltrating lymphocytes in primary liver carcinoma. TCR beta cDNA was reverse-transcribed from about 0.45 ug of total RNA. The reaction used a constant-region primer and ProtoScript II reverse transcriptase. TCR beta libraries came from three nested multiplex PCR rounds using slightly modified ARM-PCR. TRBV1-TRBV30 forward and Cbeta reverse primers drove the first two roughly 10-cycle rounds. TCRdb redid the calling of the multiplex PCR reads with MiXCR, one entry per CDR3 protein. The sample has fewer than 350,000 distinct CDR3 sequences; around three fifths are singletons. Unmatched junction bases numbered 10, after V lost 6 bases and J lost 7 bases. Germline V lookup: CDR1 MNHNY, CDR2 SVGAGI (reference sequence). This CDR3 spans 14 amino acids. Germline DNA was also extracted, with blood RNA taken from unsorted whole blood.

The source of this sequence is a man aged 35-49 years with primary liver carcinoma and hepatitis B virus infection. Specimen: peripheral blood. The gene calls are TRBV6-6 and TRBJ2-7; 9 bases fit TRBD1. The CDR3 sequence is CASRQGQGLGEQYF. The CDR3, as DNA: TGTGCCAGCAGACAGGGACAGGGTCTGGGGGAGCAGTACTTC.